This T cell receptor beta chain derives from a study of blood T cell repertoires in COVID-19. The table came from immunoSEQ multiplex PCR; TCRdb's copy has only in-frame clones and leaves some out. The sample has fewer than 200,000 clones, approximately 80% seen once; the top ten hold about an eighth. Concerning this clone: The same CDR3 can be traced to other DNA sequences in this sample.

V was trimmed by 3 bases and J by 0 bases, leaving 6 bases between them. This CDR3 has 14 amino acids. Germline-derived CDR1 and CDR2 are KGHSH and LQKENI. The sequence came from a man aged 50 or older who had recovered from COVID-19. Sequencing was performed on PBMCs or T cells enriched from blood (not recorded which). The chain recombines TRBV18 with TRBJ1-3; the D gene is possibly TRBD1 (5 bases). In nucleotides, the CDR3 is TGTGCCAGCTCACCCGACAGCTCTGGAAACACCATATATTTT. Amino acids: CASSPDSSGNTIYF.